These T cell receptor beta chains were read from a single sample in a study of shared clonotypes between healthy human individuals. The table came from immunoSEQ multiplex PCR; TCRdb's copy has only in-frame clones and leaves some out. In the table there are about 1.5 million clones, 98% of which are singletons. Sequencing was done on a sample of naive CD4+ T cells sorted from blood. The receptors originated from a man younger than 45 in good health. Both conserved end residues are part of each CDR3. The order of the fields is V gene, J gene, clone size, D gene, CDR3 protein, CDR3 DNA. The D gene is left open where the match is weak. Only part of the rows carry a size: once, few, many, or a class if the clone is expanded.

V: TRBV29-1; J: TRBJ2-2; size: .; D: .; CDR3: CSVSPRTYHGGELFF; DNA: TGCAGCGTTTCACCGCGGACCTATCACGGCGGGGAGCTGTTTTTT
V: TRBV27; J: TRBJ2-3; size: .; D: .; CDR3: CASTRTDTQYF; DNA: TGTGCCAGCACCCGCACAGATACGCAGTATTTT
V: TRBV28; J: TRBJ1-5; size: .; D: .; CDR3: CASSFYGAGSRNQPQHF; DNA: TGTGCCAGCAGTTTCTACGGGGCGGGTAGCCGCAATCAGCCCCAGCATTTT
V: TRBV4-1; J: TRBJ2-5; size: .; D: .; CDR3: CASSQDPTGQETQYF; DNA: TGCGCCAGCAGCCAAGATCCTACAGGTCAAGAGACCCAGTACTTC
V: TRBV20-1; J: TRBJ1-1; size: .; D: .; CDR3: CSARAAEGAFF; DNA: TGCAGTGCTAGAGCCGCGGAGGGAGCTTTCTTT
V: TRBV7-9; J: TRBJ2-1; size: .; D: TRBD1; CDR3: CASSGYRGSSYNEQFF; DNA: TGTGCCAGCAGCGGCTACAGGGGGAGCTCCTACAATGAGCAGTTCTTC
V: TRBV11-3; J: TRBJ1-5; size: .; D: TRBD1; CDR3: CASSWTGSQPQHF; DNA: TGTGCCAGCAGCTGGACAGGGAGCCAGCCCCAGCATTTT
V: TRBV7-2; J: TRBJ2-7; size: .; D: .; CDR3: CASSPGQYSYEQYF; DNA: TGTGCCAGCAGCCCGGGACAATACTCCTACGAGCAGTACTTC
V: TRBV5-4; J: TRBJ2-5; size: .; D: TRBD1; CDR3: CASSLQSRGETQYF; DNA: TGTGCCAGCAGCTTGCAATCCAGGGGGGAGACCCAGTACTTC
V: TRBV18; J: TRBJ1-5; size: .; D: .; CDR3: CASSPSGYQPQHF; DNA: TGTGCCAGCTCACCTTCAGGATATCAGCCCCAGCATTTT
V: TRBV29-1; J: TRBJ1-4; size: .; D: .; CDR3: CSVEEREKLFF; DNA: TGCAGCGTTGAAGAGAGGGAAAAACTGTTTTTT
V: TRBV28; J: TRBJ1-2; size: .; D: .; CDR3: CASRIQARYGYTF; DNA: TGTGCCAGCAGAATCCAGGCGCGCTATGGCTACACCTTC
V: TRBV18; J: TRBJ2-3; size: once; D: .; CDR3: CASSQQGPATDTQYF; DNA: TGTGCCAGCTCACAACAGGGTCCCGCCACAGATACGCAGTATTTT
V: TRBV28; J: TRBJ2-7; size: .; D: .; CDR3: CASTPEFYRAYEQYF; DNA: TGTGCCAGCACCCCCGAATTCTACAGAGCCTACGAGCAGTACTTC
V: TRBV6-5; J: TRBJ2-1; size: .; D: .; CDR3: CASGWSEQFF; DNA: TGTGCCAGCGGGTGGAGTGAGCAGTTCTTC
V: TRBV10-3; J: TRBJ2-7; size: .; D: .; CDR3: CAISEAYRDLYEQYF; DNA: TGTGCCATCAGTGAGGCATACAGGGATCTCTACGAGCAGTACTTC
V: TRBV5-6; J: TRBJ2-2; size: .; D: .; CDR3: CASSLSLNTGELFF; DNA: TGTGCCAGCAGCTTGAGTCTTAACACCGGGGAGCTGTTTTTT
V: TRBV5-1; J: TRBJ2-3; size: .; D: TRBD2; CDR3: CASRAGPTDTQYF; DNA: TGCGCCAGCAGAGCGGGACCCACAGATACGCAGTATTTT
V: TRBV7-2; J: TRBJ2-2; size: .; D: TRBD2; CDR3: CASSLVGGSTGELFF; DNA: TGTGCCAGCAGCTTAGTCGGGGGGAGTACCGGGGAGCTGTTTTTT
V: TRBV29-1; J: TRBJ2-1; size: .; D: TRBD2; CDR3: CSVRGLAGDNEQFF; DNA: TGCAGCGTTCGCGGGCTAGCGGGAGACAATGAGCAGTTCTTC
V: TRBV30; J: TRBJ2-1; size: .; D: .; CDR3: CAWTRGRDSYNEQFF; DNA: TGTGCCTGGACCCGAGGCCGAGATTCCTACAATGAGCAGTTCTTC
V: TRBV7-9; J: TRBJ2-3; size: .; D: TRBD1; CDR3: CASSPSSTGGTQYF; DNA: TGTGCCAGCAGCCCCTCTTCGACAGGGGGTACGCAGTATTTT
V: TRBV9; J: TRBJ2-2; size: .; D: TRBD1; CDR3: CASRGRGFPLDTGELFF; DNA: TGTGCCAGCAGGGGCAGGGGGTTTCCCTTGGACACCGGGGAGCTGTTTTTT
V: TRBV9; J: TRBJ2-5; size: .; D: .; CDR3: CASSVAGDWETQYF; DNA: TGTGCCAGCAGCGTAGCGGGAGATTGGGAGACCCAGTACTTC
V: TRBV27; J: TRBJ2-5; size: .; D: .; CDR3: CASSLRGGQETQYF; DNA: TGTGCCAGCAGTTTGCGGGGTGGTCAAGAGACCCAGTACTTC
V: TRBV7-2; J: TRBJ2-5; size: .; D: TRBD2; CDR3: CASTPLSGIEETQYF; DNA: TGTGCCAGCACCCCGCTCAGCGGGATCGAAGAGACCCAGTACTTC
V: TRBV19; J: TRBJ2-1; size: .; D: .; CDR3: CASSIQRRSTSYNEQFF; DNA: TGTGCCAGTAGTATCCAGAGAAGGTCTACCTCCTACAATGAGCAGTTCTTC
V: TRBV19; J: TRBJ2-7; size: .; D: .; CDR3: CASSIRGRLNEQYF; DNA: TGTGCCAGTAGTATCCGGGGACGACTTAACGAGCAGTACTTC
V: TRBV5-4; J: TRBJ2-7; size: .; D: .; CDR3: CASSGPTYEQYF; DNA: TGTGCCAGCAGCGGGCCTACCTACGAGCAGTACTTC
V: TRBV5-1; J: TRBJ2-4; size: .; D: TRBD2; CDR3: CASSLAGGPQNIQYF; DNA: TGCGCCAGCAGCTTAGCGGGAGGGCCTCAAAACATTCAGTACTTC
V: TRBV29-1; J: TRBJ2-7; size: .; D: TRBD1; CDR3: CSVIGTGAYEQYF; DNA: TGCAGCGTTATAGGGACAGGGGCCTACGAGCAGTACTTC
V: TRBV7-9; J: TRBJ1-5; size: .; D: .; CDR3: CASSLDWGTDQPQHF; DNA: TGTGCCAGCAGCTTAGATTGGGGTACCGATCAGCCCCAGCATTTT
V: TRBV19; J: TRBJ2-7; size: .; D: TRBD2; CDR3: CASSIAGGRYEQYF; DNA: TGTGCCAGTAGTATAGCGGGAGGGCGCTACGAGCAGTACTTC
V: TRBV10-1; J: TRBJ2-7; size: .; D: TRBD1; CDR3: CASSEGTGHYEQYF; DNA: TGCGCCAGCAGTGAGGGGACAGGGCACTACGAGCAGTACTTC
V: TRBV7-2; J: TRBJ2-7; size: .; D: .; CDR3: CASSLNLGAGGNEQYF; DNA: TGTGCCAGCAGCTTAAATTTGGGAGCGGGCGGAAACGAGCAGTACTTC